The rows below give T cell receptor beta chains drawn from one sample of a study of shared clonotypes between healthy human individuals. The data were produced by immunoSEQ multiplex PCR, yet TCRdb's version contains in-frame clones alone and is incomplete. This sample has about 2.2 million clones; 90% to 95% occur once, and the top ten carry about 1.7%. The sequenced sample was naive CD8+ T cells from PBMCs. Receptor source: a man aged 18 to 30 in good health. Some clones in this sample may be carry-over from other donors' samples. Both conserved end residues are part of each CDR3. Fields, in order: J gene, V gene, D gene, clone size, CDR3 protein, CDR3 DNA. A D gene is named only where the DNA matches it firmly. Not every row has a clone size; where given, it reads once, few, many or a size class.

TRBJ2-1 | TRBV27 | TRBD1 | - | CATGDRVGYNEQFF | TGTGCCACCGGTGACAGGGTTGGGTACAATGAGCAGTTCTTC
TRBJ2-2 | TRBV9 | TRBD2 | - | CASSVVAGGGKRDTGELFF | TGTGCCAGCAGCGTAGTGGCGGGAGGCGGTAAAAGAGACACCGGGGAGCTGTTTTTT
TRBJ1-1 | TRBV12-5 | - | few | CASGSSNTEAFF | TGTGCTAGTGGTTCCTCGAACACTGAAGCTTTCTTT
TRBJ2-6 | TRBV5-4 | - | - | CASSPMTDYHLYWANVLTF | TGTGCCAGCAGCCCAATGACTGACTATCACCTTTACTGGGCCAACGTCCTGACTTTC
TRBJ2-5 | TRBV4-3 | TRBD2 | - | CASSQVGEGETQYF | TGCGCCAGCAGCCAAGTGGGGGAGGGAGAGACCCAGTACTTC
TRBJ2-3 | TRBV19 | - | - | CASSRRTRSTDTQYF | TGTGCCAGTAGTAGGAGGACCCGTTCCACAGATACGCAGTATTTT
TRBJ2-5 | TRBV7-9 | - | - | CASSPPGRGYQETQYF | TGTGCCAGCAGCCCGCCGGGACGGGGGTACCAAGAGACCCAGTACTTC
TRBJ1-2 | TRBV5-6 | - | - | CASSFWTFGYGYTF | TGTGCCAGCAGCTTTTGGACATTTGGCTATGGCTACACCTTC
TRBJ2-7 | TRBV4-1 | - | - | CASSLMKGEQYF | TGCGCCAGCAGCCTCATGAAGGGGGAGCAGTACTTC
TRBJ2-1 | TRBV19 | - | - | CASSMGGTYSYNEQFF | TGTGCCAGTAGTATGGGCGGGACCTACTCCTACAATGAGCAGTTCTTC
TRBJ2-2 | TRBV5-1 | - | - | CASSLVENTGELFF | TGCGCCAGCAGCTTGGTAGAGAACACCGGGGAGCTGTTTTTT
TRBJ2-7 | TRBV9 | - | - | CASSVGILGEQYF | TGTGCCAGCAGCGTGGGGATACTAGGGGAGCAGTACTTC
TRBJ1-2 | TRBV18 | TRBD1 | once | CASSPRDRGHLSDYGYTF | TGTGCCAGCTCACCACGGGACAGGGGACACCTAAGTGACTATGGCTACACCTTC
TRBJ2-1 | TRBV19 | - | - | CASSLGLQPYNEQFF | TGTGCCAGTAGTTTAGGACTTCAGCCCTACAATGAGCAGTTCTTC
TRBJ1-2 | TRBV7-9 | - | - | CASSLGGGANYGYTF | TGTGCCAGCAGCTTAGGAGGAGGGGCTAACTATGGCTACACCTTC
TRBJ2-2 | TRBV27 | - | - | CASSFGGTAVTGELFF | TGTGCCAGCAGTTTCGGAGGGACTGCGGTCACCGGGGAGCTGTTTTTT
TRBJ1-2 | TRBV4-2 | - | - | CASSQDSWVEDYGYTF | TGTGCCAGCAGCCAAGATTCATGGGTAGAGGACTATGGCTACACCTTC
TRBJ1-4 | TRBV27 | - | once | CASSLSSGYKLFF | TGTGCCAGCAGTTTATCCTCCGGGTACAAACTGTTTTTT
TRBJ2-3 | TRBV27 | - | - | CASSFSSADTDTQYF | TGTGCCAGCAGTTTCAGTAGCGCCGACACAGATACGCAGTATTTT
TRBJ2-5 | TRBV28 | TRBD2 | - | CASTKDSPGLADQETQYF | TGTGCCAGCACCAAAGACTCTCCGGGACTAGCGGACCAAGAGACCCAGTACTTC
TRBJ1-2 | TRBV7-9 | - | few | CASSGPEYGYTF | TGTGCCAGCTCTGGCCCCGAGTATGGCTACACCTTC
TRBJ1-1 | TRBV5-1 | - | - | CASSLAMVRTNTEAFF | TGCGCCAGCAGCTTGGCCATGGTACGGACGAACACTGAAGCTTTCTTT
TRBJ2-1 | TRBV9 | - | - | CASSVAGASRNNEQFF | TGTGCCAGCAGCGTAGCAGGCGCTAGTAGAAACAATGAGCAGTTCTTC
TRBJ1-1 | TRBV21-1 | - | - | CASSKPARGRTWGTEAFF | TGTGCCAGCAGCAAACCCGCGCGGGGACGTACTTGGGGGACTGAAGCTTTCTTT
TRBJ1-1 | TRBV27 | TRBD1 | - | CASREGGENTEAFF | TGTGCCAGCCGCGAAGGGGGCGAGAACACTGAAGCTTTCTTT
TRBJ1-2 | TRBV18 | - | - | CASSPPGTAYGYTF | TGTGCCAGCTCACCACCAGGGACCGCCTATGGCTACACCTTC
TRBJ2-4 | TRBV5-1 | - | - | CAMPGIRAKNIQYF | TGCGCCATGCCCGGAATTAGAGCCAAAAACATTCAGTACTTC
TRBJ2-7 | TRBV11-2 | TRBD1 | - | CASSDRDEQYF | TGTGCCAGCAGCGACAGGGACGAGCAGTACTTC
TRBJ2-7 | TRBV5-1 | TRBD1 | - | CASGTGDSYEQYF | TGCGCCAGCGGGACAGGCGACTCCTACGAGCAGTACTTC
TRBJ1-4 | TRBV18 | TRBD1 | - | CASSPPGQGPPWANEKLFF | TGTGCCAGCTCACCACCGGGACAGGGTCCTCCATGGGCTAATGAAAAACTGTTTTTT
TRBJ1-3 | TRBV9 | - | few | CASSPSGNTIYF | TGTGCCAGCAGCCCCTCTGGAAACACCATATATTTT
TRBJ2-2 | TRBV28 | - | - | CASSLSGAGELFF | TGTGCCAGCAGCTTGTCGGGAGCCGGGGAGCTGTTTTTT
TRBJ1-1 | TRBV5-5 | TRBD1 | - | CASSLWTGENTEAFF | TGTGCCAGCAGCTTATGGACAGGGGAGAACACTGAAGCTTTCTTT
TRBJ1-2 | TRBV7-6 | - | few | CASSPREGRDGYTF | TGTGCCAGCAGCCCAAGGGAGGGGAGAGACGGCTACACCTTC
TRBJ1-5 | TRBV27 | - | - | CASSTGPYSNQPQHF | TGTGCCAGCAGTACAGGGCCTTATAGCAATCAGCCCCAGCATTTT
TRBJ2-7 | TRBV20-1 | - | once | CSASPSYEQYF | TGCAGTGCTAGTCCCTCCTACGAGCAGTACTTC
TRBJ1-1 | TRBV7-8 | - | - | CASSFTGYTEAFF | TGTGCCAGCAGCTTCACGGGGTACACTGAAGCTTTCTTT
TRBJ2-1 | TRBV4-3 | - | - | CASSHREIDPWGNEQFF | TGCGCCAGCAGCCATCGAGAGATTGATCCGTGGGGGAATGAGCAGTTCTTC
TRBJ1-5 | TRBV15 | - | - | CATSRGRTKNQPQHF | TGTGCCACCAGCAGAGGGAGAACGAAGAATCAGCCCCAGCATTTT
TRBJ2-7 | TRBV2 | - | once | CASSDGVIEQYF | TGTGCCAGCAGTGATGGCGTTATCGAGCAGTACTTC
TRBJ1-4 | TRBV7-9 | - | - | CASSRTATNEKLFF | TGTGCCAGCAGCCGGACAGCAACTAATGAAAAACTGTTTTTT
TRBJ2-7 | TRBV28 | TRBD2 | - | CASSLAGAAYEQYF | TGTGCCAGCAGTTTAGCGGGAGCTGCCTACGAGCAGTACTTC
TRBJ2-7 | TRBV4-3 | - | - | CASSQDTGQGAYEQYF | TGCGCCAGCAGCCAAGATACCGGGCAGGGTGCCTACGAGCAGTACTTC
TRBJ2-1 | TRBV7-3 | TRBD2 | - | CASSLMGLAGYNEQFF | TGTGCCAGCAGCTTAATGGGGCTAGCGGGGTACAATGAGCAGTTCTTC
TRBJ2-3 | TRBV11-1 | TRBD2 | - | CASSSFSGRARDTQYF | TGTGCCAGCAGCTCCTTTAGCGGGAGGGCCCGCGATACGCAGTATTTT
TRBJ2-7 | TRBV7-9 | TRBD2 | - | CASSLGTSGGDEQYF | TGTGCCAGCAGCTTAGGTACTAGCGGGGGGGACGAGCAGTACTTC
TRBJ2-3 | TRBV7-9 | - | - | CASHELSSTDTQYF | TGTGCCAGCCACGAATTATCTAGCACAGATACGCAGTATTTT
TRBJ2-2 | TRBV11-3 | TRBD2 | - | CASRDMTSGSTGELFF | TGTGCCAGCAGGGATATGACTAGCGGGAGCACCGGGGAGCTGTTTTTT
TRBJ2-3 | TRBV27 | TRBD2 | - | CASSLLPLAGVTDTQYF | TGTGCCAGCAGTTTATTGCCGCTAGCGGGAGTTACAGATACGCAGTATTTT
TRBJ2-2 | TRBV27 | - | - | CASSIYTGSPGELFF | TGTGCCAGCAGTATTTATACAGGTTCCCCCGGGGAGCTGTTTTTT
TRBJ2-7 | TRBV5-6 | - | - | CASSSIGASYEQYF | TGTGCCAGCAGCTCAATCGGGGCCTCCTACGAGCAGTACTTC
TRBJ2-1 | TRBV11-2 | TRBD2 | - | CASSLSGIHNEQFF | TGTGCCAGCAGCCTTAGCGGGATCCACAATGAGCAGTTCTTC
TRBJ1-5 | TRBV28 | - | - | CASTIGHSALNQPQHF | TGTGCCAGCACCATAGGACATTCGGCGCTCAATCAGCCCCAGCATTTT